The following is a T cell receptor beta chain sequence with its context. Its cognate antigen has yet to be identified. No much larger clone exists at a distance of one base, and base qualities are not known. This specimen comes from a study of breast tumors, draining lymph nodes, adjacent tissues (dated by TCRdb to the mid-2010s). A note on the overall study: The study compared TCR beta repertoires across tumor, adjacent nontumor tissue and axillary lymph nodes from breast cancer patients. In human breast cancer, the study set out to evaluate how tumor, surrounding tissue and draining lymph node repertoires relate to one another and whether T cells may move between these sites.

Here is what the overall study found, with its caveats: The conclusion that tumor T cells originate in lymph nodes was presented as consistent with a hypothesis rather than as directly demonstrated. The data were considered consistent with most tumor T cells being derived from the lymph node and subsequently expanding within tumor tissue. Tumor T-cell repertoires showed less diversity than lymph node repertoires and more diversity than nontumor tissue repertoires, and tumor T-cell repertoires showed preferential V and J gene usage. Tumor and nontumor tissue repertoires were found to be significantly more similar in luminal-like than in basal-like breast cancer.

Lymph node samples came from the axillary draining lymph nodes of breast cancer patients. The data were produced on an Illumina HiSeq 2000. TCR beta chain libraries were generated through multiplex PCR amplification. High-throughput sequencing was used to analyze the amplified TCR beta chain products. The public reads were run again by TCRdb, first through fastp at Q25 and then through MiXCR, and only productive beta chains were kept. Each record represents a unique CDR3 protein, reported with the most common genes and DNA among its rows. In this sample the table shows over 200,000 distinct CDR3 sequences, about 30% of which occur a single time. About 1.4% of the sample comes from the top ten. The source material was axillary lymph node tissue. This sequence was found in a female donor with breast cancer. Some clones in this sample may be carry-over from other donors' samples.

CDR3 region: CASSLGVYSAGVYDTQYF. The bases are TGTGCCAGCAGCTTAGGGGTTTATTCAGCGGGAGTGTACGATACGCAGTATTTT. This receptor chain uses TRBV11-2 and TRBJ2-3; TRBD2 lines up with 8 middle nucleotides. V loses 1 base at its end and J loses 6 bases; junction bases beyond the gene matches: 15. The CDR3 runs 18 amino acids, cysteine and phenylalanine included. The DNA shown is the 54-base CDR3, in frame from base 1. CDR1 and CDR2 (SGHAT, FQNNGV) derive from the germline V gene. Joined to the reference TRBV11-2 and TRBJ2-3 proteins, this CDR3 gives the full variable domain: EAGVAQSPRYKIIEKRQSVAFWCNPISGHATLYWYQQILGQGPKLLIQFQNNGVVDDSQLPKDRFSAERLKGVDSTLKIQPAKLEDSAVYLCASSLGVYSAGVYDTQYFGPGTRLTVL.